The source of this TCR beta chain is a study of post-analysis software for immune sequencing data. CDR3 length: 17 residues. V lost 6 bases and J lost 0; bases outside the gene matches: 11. Germline-derived CDR1 and CDR2 are MNHEY and SVGAGI. Study-wide results and limits: In patients, TRBV5-6, TRBV5-1 and TRBV20-1 belonged to five or six TRBV segments found more frequently than in controls.

In its sample, this clonotype was seen a few times. Its antigen is unknown. Libraries were made from TCR beta cDNA, and they carried unique molecular identifiers. Using its own MiXCR run on the PCR reads, TCRdb lists one record per CDR3 protein. Of fewer than 850,000 distinct CDR3 sequences listed, roughly 30% are singletons. V usage is TRBV6-5 and J usage is TRBJ1-5, with 7 bases fitting TRBD1. The specimen was blood. The TCR was taken from a girl aged 5 to 17 with multiple sclerosis. CDR3 DNA sequence: TGTGCCAGCAGCTCACTCGACAGGGTCTATAGCAATCAGCCCCAGCATTTT. Encoded protein: CASSSLDRVYSNQPQHF.